Following are 5 T cell receptor beta chains from one sample sequenced in a study of T-cell reconstitution after alpha-beta-depleted transplantation in children (TCRdb year 2016). Libraries were made using PCR. The instrument was an Illumina HiSeq 2500. To normalize quantification of the TCRbeta repertoire, the TCR libraries were built with molecular barcoding that relied on unique molecular identifiers. In TCRdb, the public reads were trimmed at Q25 with fastp and aligned with MiXCR, with productive beta chains retained. Records with the same CDR3 protein are collapsed into one entry carrying the most frequent genes and DNA. In all, the sample holds fewer than 500,000 distinct CDR3 sequences, and roughly two fifths of those were seen once. Around 29% of the sample comes from the top ten. The label giving this sample's treatment or condition can be read as: allogeneic hematopoietic cell transplantation with graft depleted of TCRalphabeta T cells and CD19 B cells.

Specimen: PBMCs, collected before TCRalphabeta/CD19-depleted stem cell transplant. These receptors were collected from a girl aged 2 to 10 with aplastic anemia, due to receive a stem cell transplant.

This chain joins TRBV11-2 and TRBJ2-5; 9 bases line up with TRBD2. Germline CDR1 reads SGHAT; CDR2 reads FQNNGV. V was clipped by 7 bases and J by 5 bases; unmatched bases: 14. The CDR3 covers 16 residues. CDR3: CASTTAGGPRGETQYF. The CDR3 bases are TGTGCCAGCACCACTGCGGGGGGGCCCAGAGGGGAGACCCAGTACTTC.

J is TRBJ2-2 and V is TRBV7-9, with unresolved D. Germline V gene data show CDR1 as SEHNR and CDR2 as FQNEAQ (reference sequence). The length of the CDR3 is 12 residues. Trimming stripped 5 bases from V and 6 bases from J, with 7 bases between. The CDR3 DNA reads as TGTGCCAGCAGCAATGGGGCCGGGGAGCTGTTTTTT. It specifies CASSNGAGELFF.

This clonotype was recorded only once. J is TRBJ2-2 and V is TRBV29-1; no firm D call. The CDR3 is 14 amino acids. CDR1 SQVTM and CDR2 ANQGSEA come from the germline V gene. V lost 2 bases to trimming and J lost 4 bases, with 11 bases between them. CDR3 amino acids: CSVERVHSTGELFF. The CDR3 DNA follows: TGCAGCGTTGAAAGAGTCCACAGCACCGGGGAGCTGTTTTTT.

At least ten counts were recorded for this clonotype. The rearrangement links TRBV2 to TRBJ2-7; 8 nucleotides agree with TRBD1. CDR3 size: 15 residues. Germline-derived CDR1 and CDR2 are SNHLY and FYNNEI. V shed 7 bases, J shed 2 bases, and the junction held 10 bases outside the gene matches. The CDR3 coding sequence is TGTGCCAGCACTCGACAGGGGACGGTCCCCTACGAGCAGTACTTC. This gives the protein CASTRQGTVPYEQYF.

With respect to this clonotype: A read error may account for a junction end that differs from germline. V is TRBV3-1 and J is TRBJ2-6; unclear D gene. The CDR3 runs to 17 residues. Germline-derived CDR1 and CDR2 are LGHDT and YNNKEL (reference sequence). The CDR3 DNA reads TGTGCCATCAGCCCCCCCCACATTGGGTCCGGGGCCAACGTCCTGACTTTC. Its translation: CAISPPHIGSGANVLTF. The full variable domain, in which reference TRBV3-1 and TRBJ2-6 provide the parts outside the CDR3, is DTAVSQTPKYLVTQMGNDKSIKCEQNLGHDTMYWYKQDSKKFLKIMFSYNNKELIINETVPNRFSPKSPDKAHLNLHINSLELGDSAVYFCAISPPHIGSGANVLTFGAGSRLTVL.